This record concerns one T cell receptor (beta chain) sequence. Germline V gene sequence: CDR1 SQVTM, CDR2 ANQGSEA. V lost 4 bases and J 0 bases, leaving 12 bases between the germline ends. This CDR3 spans 15 amino acids. TCR beta CDR3 regions were amplified from RNA transcripts. A set of HTBI primers served as the primers for a first-round RT-PCR of the TCR CDR3. In TCRdb, the multiplex PCR reads were re-called with MiXCR into one record per CDR3 protein. Of 300,000 to 450,000 distinct CDR3 sequences listed, roughly 20% are singletons. The data were taken from a study of T cells in Graves' hyperthyroidism and ophthalmopathy. PBMCs were collected from a 10 ml volume of fresh peripheral blood.

Sample: blood. The sequence was collected from a woman between 40 and 55 years old with Graves' ophthalmopathy. The chain is built from TRBV29-1 and TRBJ2-2; no definite D call. DNA of the CDR3: TGCAGCGTTGGAGTCGGGCCCGCGAACACCGGGGAGCTGTTTTTT. Its translation is CSVGVGPANTGELFF.